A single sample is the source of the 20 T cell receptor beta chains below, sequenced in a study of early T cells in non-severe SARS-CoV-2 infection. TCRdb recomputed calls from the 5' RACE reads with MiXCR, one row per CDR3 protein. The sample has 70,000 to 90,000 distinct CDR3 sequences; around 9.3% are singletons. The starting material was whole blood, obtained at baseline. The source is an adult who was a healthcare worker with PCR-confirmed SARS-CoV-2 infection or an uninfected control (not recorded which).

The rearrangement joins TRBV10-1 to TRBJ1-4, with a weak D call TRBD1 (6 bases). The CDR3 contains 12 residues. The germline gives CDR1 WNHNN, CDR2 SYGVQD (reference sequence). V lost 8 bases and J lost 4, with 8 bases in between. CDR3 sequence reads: CASQGNNEKLFF. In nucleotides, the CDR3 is TGCGCCAGCCAGGGGAATAATGAAAAACTGTTTTTT.

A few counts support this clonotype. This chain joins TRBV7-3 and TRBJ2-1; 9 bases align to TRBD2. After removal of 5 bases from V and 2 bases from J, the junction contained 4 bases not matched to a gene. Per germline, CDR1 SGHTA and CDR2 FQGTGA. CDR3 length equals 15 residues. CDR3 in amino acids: CASSLLAGPYNEQFF. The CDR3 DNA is TGTGCCAGCAGCCTGCTAGCGGGACCCTACAATGAGCAGTTCTTC.

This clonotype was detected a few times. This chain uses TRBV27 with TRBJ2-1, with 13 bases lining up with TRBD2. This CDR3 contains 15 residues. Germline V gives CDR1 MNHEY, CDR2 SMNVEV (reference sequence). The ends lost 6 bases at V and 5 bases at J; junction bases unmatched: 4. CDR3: CASSRGTSGDNEQFF. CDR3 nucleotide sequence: TGTGCCAGCAGCCGCGGGACTAGCGGGGACAATGAGCAGTTCTTC.

In nucleotides, the CDR3 is TGTGCCACCTCCCCCGGAAGCAATCAGCCCCAGCATTTT. It codes for CATSPGSNQPQHF. J is TRBJ1-5 and V is TRBV24-1, with D unresolved. V shed 9 bases and J shed 1 base, with 9 bases lying between them. CDR1 KGHDR and CDR2 SFDVKD come from the germline V gene. The CDR3 has 13 amino acids.

The CDR3 DNA reads as TGTGCCAGCAGCTATCGACCGGGGGGGCGATACACTGAAGCTTTCTTT. Amino acids: CASSYRPGGRYTEAFF. The chain uses TRBV5-6 and TRBJ1-1, with a tentative D call TRBD1 (6 bases). The ends were cut back, 3 bases at V and 3 bases at J, with 18 bases in the middle. The CDR3 extends over 16 amino acids. CDR1 and CDR2 (germline): SGHDT, YYEEEE.

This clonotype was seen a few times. The CDR3 here is CSAGQGGSNEKLFF. The CDR3 nucleotides read TGCAGTGCTGGCCAGGGGGGCTCTAATGAAAAACTGTTTTTT. The rearrangement links TRBV20-1 to TRBJ1-4, with 7 bases matching TRBD1. Trimming at V came to 5 bases and at J to 3 bases, leaving 6 bases not matched to a gene. From germline, CDR1 is DFQATT and CDR2 SNEGSKA (reference sequence). This CDR3 spans 14 amino acids.

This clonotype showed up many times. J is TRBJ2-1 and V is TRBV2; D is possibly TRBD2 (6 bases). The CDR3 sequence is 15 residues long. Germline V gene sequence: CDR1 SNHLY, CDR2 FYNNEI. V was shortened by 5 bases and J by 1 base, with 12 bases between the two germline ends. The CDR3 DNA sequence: TGTGCCAGCAGTTCCCTGGCGGGATCCTACAATGAGCAGTTCTTC. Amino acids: CASSSLAGSYNEQFF.

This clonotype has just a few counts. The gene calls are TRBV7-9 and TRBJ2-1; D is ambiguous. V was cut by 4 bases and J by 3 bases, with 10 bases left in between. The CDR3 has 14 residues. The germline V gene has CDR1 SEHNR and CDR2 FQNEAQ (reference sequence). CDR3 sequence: CASSSPIDYNEQFF. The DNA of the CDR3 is TGTGCCAGCAGCTCCCCCATCGACTACAATGAGCAGTTCTTC.

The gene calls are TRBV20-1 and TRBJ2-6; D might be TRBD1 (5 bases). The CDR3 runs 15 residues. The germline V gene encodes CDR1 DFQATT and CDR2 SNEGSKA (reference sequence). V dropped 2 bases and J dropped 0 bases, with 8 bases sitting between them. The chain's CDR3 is CSARQGSSGANVLTF. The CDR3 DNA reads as TGCAGTGCTAGACAGGGAAGCTCTGGGGCCAACGTCCTGACTTTC.

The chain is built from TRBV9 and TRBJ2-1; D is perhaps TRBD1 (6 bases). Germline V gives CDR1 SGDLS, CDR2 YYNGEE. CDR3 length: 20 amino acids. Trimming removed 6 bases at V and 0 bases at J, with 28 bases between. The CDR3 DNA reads TGTGCCAGCAACCAACCCGGGCCAGGGGTTTGGGGGAGCTCCTACAATGAGCAGTTCTTC. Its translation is CASNQPGPGVWGSSYNEQFF.

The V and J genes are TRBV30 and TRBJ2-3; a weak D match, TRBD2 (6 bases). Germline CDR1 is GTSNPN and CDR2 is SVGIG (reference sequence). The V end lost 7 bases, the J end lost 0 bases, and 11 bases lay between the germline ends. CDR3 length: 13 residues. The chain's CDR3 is CAYSGASTDTQYF. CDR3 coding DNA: TGTGCCTATAGCGGAGCCAGCACAGATACGCAGTATTTT.

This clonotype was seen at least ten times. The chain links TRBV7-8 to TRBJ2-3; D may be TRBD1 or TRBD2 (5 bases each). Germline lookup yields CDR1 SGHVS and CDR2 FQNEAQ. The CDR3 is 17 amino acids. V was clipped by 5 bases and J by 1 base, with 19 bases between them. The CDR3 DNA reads TGTGCCAGCAGCAGGGGTAGCCGAGCCGGGGGCACAGATACGCAGTATTTT. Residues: CASSRGSRAGGTDTQYF.

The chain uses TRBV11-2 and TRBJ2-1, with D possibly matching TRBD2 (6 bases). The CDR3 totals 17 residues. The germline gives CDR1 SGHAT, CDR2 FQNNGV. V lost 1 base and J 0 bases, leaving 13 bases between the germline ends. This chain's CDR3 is CASSLVGGTSSYNEQFF. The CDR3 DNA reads TGTGCCAGCAGCTTAGTAGGCGGGACGAGCTCCTACAATGAGCAGTTCTTC.

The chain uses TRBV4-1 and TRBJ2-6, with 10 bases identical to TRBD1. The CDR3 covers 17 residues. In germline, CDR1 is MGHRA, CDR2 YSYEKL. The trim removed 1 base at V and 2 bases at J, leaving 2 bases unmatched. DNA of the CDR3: TGCGCCAGCAGCCAAGTGGGGACAGGGGCTGGGGCCAACGTCCTGACTTTC. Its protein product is CASSQVGTGAGANVLTF.

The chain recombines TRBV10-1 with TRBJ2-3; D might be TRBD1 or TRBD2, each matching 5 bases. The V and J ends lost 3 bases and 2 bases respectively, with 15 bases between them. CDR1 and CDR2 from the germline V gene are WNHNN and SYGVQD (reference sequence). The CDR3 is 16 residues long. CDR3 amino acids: CASSDNPRDDTDTQYF. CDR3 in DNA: TGCGCCAGCAGTGATAATCCCCGGGACGACACAGATACGCAGTATTTT.

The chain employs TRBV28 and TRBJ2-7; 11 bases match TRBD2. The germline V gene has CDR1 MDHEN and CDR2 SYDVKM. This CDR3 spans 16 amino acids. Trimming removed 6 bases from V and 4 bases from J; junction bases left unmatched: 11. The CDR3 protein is CASSPIGTSGQYEQYF. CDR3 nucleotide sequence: TGTGCCAGCAGCCCCATCGGGACTAGCGGACAGTACGAGCAGTACTTC.

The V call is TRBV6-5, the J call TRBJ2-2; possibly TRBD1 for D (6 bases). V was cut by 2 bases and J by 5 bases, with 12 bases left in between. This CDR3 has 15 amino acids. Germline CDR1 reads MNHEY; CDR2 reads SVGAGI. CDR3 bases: TGTGCCAGCAGTTACCGACAGGTTGAAACCGGGGAGCTGTTTTTT. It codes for CASSYRQVETGELFF.

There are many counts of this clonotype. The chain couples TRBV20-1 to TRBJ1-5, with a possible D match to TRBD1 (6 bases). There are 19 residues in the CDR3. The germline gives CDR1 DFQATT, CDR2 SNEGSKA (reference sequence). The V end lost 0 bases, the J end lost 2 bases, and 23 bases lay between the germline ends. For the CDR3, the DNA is TGCAGTGCTAGAGATTCCTCTTCGACAGGAGGACGGGGCAATCAGCCCCAGCATTTT. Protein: CSARDSSSTGGRGNQPQHF.

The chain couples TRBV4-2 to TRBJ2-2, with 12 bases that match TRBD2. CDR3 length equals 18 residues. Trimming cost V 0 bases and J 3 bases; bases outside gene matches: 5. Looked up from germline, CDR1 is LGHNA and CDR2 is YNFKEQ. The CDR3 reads CASSQDRLAGEDTGELFF. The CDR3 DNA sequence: TGTGCCAGCAGCCAAGACAGACTAGCGGGAGAGGACACCGGGGAGCTGTTTTTT.

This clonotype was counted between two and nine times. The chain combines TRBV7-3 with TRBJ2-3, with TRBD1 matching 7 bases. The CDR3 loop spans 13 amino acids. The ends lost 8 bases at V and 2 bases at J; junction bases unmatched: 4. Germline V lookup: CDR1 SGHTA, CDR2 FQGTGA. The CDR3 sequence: CASRDSYTDTQYF. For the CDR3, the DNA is TGTGCCAGCCGGGACAGCTACACAGATACGCAGTATTTT.